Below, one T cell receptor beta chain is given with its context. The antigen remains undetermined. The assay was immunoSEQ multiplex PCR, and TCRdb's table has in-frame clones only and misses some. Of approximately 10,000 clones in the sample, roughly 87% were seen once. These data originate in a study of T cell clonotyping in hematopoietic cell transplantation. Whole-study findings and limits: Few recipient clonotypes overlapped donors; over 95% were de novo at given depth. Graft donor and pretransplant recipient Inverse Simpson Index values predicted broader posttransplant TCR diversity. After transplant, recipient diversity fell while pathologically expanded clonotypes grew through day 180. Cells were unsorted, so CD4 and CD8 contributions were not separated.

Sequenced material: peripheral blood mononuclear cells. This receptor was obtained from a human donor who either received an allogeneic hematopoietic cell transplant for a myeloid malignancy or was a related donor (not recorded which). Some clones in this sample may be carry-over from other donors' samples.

As DNA, the CDR3 is TGTGCCTCATTACTCACGGGGGATACCCGAAATGAGCAGTTCTTC. This translates into CASLLTGDTRNEQFF. The J gene is TRBJ2-1, the V gene TRBV10-3, with a tentative D call TRBD2 (6 bases). The ends were cut back, 11 bases at V and 7 bases at J, with 24 bases in the middle. The CDR3 consists of 15 residues. Germline CDR1 and CDR2: ENHRY and SYGVKD.